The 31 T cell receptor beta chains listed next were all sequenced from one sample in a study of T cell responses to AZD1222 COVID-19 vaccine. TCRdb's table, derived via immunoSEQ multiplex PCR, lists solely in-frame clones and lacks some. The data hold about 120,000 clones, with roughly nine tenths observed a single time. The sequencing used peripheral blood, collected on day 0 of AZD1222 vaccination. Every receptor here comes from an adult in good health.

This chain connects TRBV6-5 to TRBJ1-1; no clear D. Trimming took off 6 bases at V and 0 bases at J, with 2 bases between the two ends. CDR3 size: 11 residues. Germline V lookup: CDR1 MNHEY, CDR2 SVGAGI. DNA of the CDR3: TGTGCCAGCAGGCTGAACACTGAAGCTTTCTTT. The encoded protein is CASRLNTEAFF.

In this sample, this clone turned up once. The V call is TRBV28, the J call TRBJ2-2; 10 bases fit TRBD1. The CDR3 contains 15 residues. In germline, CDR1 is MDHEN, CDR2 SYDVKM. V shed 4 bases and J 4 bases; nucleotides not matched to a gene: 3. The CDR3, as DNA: TGTGCCAGCAGTTCGACAGGGGGCGTCACCGGGGAGCTGTTTTTT. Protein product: CASSSTGGVTGELFF.

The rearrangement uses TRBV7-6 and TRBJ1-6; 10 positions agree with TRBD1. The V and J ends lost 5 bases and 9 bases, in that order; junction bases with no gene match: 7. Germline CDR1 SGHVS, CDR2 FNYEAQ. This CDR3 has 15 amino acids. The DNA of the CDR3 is TGTGCCAGCAGCGCGGGACAGGGGTTCAGTTCACCCCTCCACTTT. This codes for CASSAGQGFSSPLHF.

The CDR3 DNA reads TGTGCCAGCAGCATAGATCGGACAGGTTTAGTGGGCGAGCAGTACTTC. As protein: CASSIDRTGLVGEQYF. V and J are TRBV7-9 and TRBJ2-7; the match to TRBD1 covers 7 bases. V lost 5 bases, J lost 6 bases, and 16 bases stayed unmatched. The CDR3 consists of 16 residues. Germline CDR1 is SEHNR and CDR2 is FQNEAQ (reference sequence). Full variable domain (missing parts from reference TRBV7-9 and TRBJ2-7): DTGVSQNPRHKITKRGQNVTFRCDPISEHNRLYWYRQTLGQGPEFLTYFQNEAQLEKSRLLSDRFSAERPKGSFSTLEIQRTEQGDSAMYLCASSIDRTGLVGEQYFGPGTRLTVT.

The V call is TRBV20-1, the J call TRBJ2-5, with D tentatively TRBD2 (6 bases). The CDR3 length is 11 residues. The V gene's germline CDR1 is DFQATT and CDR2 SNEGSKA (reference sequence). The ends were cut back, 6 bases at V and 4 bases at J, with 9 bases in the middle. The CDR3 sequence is CSAGAGETQYF. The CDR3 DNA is TGCAGTGCGGGAGCGGGAGAGACCCAGTACTTC.

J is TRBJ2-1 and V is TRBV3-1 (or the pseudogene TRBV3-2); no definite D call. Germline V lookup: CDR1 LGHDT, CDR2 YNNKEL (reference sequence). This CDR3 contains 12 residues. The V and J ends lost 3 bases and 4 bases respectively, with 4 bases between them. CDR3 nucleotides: TGTGCCAGCAGCCAGGTATACAATGAGCAGTTCTTC. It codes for CASSQVYNEQFF.

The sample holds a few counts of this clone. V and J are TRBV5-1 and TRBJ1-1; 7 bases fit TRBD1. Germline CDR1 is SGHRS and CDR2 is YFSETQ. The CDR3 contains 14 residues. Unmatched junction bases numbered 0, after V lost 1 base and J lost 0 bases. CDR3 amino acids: CASSLTGVNTEAFF. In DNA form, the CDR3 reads TGCGCCAGCAGCTTGACAGGGGTGAACACTGAAGCTTTCTTT.

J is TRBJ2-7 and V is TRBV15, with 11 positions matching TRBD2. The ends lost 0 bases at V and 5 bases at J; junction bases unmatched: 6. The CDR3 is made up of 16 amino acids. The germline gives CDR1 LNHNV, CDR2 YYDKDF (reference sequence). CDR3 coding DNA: TGTGCCACCAGCAGAGATCGAATACTAGCGGGAGACGAGCAGTACTTC. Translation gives CATSRDRILAGDEQYF.

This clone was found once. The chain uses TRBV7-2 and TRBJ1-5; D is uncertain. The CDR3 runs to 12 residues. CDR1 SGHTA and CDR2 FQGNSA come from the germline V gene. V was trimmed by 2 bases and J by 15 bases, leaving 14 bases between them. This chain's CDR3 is CASSLMGGLLHF. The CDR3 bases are TGTGCCAGCAGCTTAATGGGCGGCCTGCTGCATTTT.

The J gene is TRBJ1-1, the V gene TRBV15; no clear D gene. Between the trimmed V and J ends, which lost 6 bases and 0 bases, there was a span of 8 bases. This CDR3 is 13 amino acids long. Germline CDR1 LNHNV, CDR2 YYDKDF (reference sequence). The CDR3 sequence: CATSTDMNTEAFF. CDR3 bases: TGTGCCACCAGTACGGATATGAACACTGAAGCTTTCTTT.

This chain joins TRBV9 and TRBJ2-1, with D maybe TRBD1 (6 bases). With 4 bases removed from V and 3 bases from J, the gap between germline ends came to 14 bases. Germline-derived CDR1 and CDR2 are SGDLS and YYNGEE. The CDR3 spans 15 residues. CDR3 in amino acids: CASSPGDGVYNEQFF. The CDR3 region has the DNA TGTGCCAGCAGCCCAGGGGACGGGGTCTACAATGAGCAGTTCTTC.

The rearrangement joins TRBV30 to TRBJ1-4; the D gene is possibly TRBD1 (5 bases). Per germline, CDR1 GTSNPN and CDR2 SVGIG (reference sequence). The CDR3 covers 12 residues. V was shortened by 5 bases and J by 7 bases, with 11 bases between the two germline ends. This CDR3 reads CAWLQGFEKLFF. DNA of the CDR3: TGTGCCTGGTTGCAGGGATTTGAAAAACTGTTTTTT.

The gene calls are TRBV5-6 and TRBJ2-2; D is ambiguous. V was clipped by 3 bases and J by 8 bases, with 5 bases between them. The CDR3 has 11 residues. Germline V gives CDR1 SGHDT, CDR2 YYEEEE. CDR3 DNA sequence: TGTGCCAGCAGCTGGGGAGGGGAGCTGTTTTTT. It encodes CASSWGGELFF.

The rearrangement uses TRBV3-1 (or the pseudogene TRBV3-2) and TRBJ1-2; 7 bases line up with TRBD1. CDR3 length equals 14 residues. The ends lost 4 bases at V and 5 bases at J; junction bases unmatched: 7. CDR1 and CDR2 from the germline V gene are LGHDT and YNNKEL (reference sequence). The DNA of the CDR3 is TGTGCCAGCAGCCGGGGGGGACAGCCTTATGGCTACACCTTC. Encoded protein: CASSRGGQPYGYTF.

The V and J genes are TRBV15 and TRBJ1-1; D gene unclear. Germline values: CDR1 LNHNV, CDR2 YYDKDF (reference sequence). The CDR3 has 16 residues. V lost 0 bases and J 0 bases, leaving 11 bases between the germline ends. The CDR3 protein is CATSRDRAGMNTEAFF. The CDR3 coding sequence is TGTGCCACCAGCAGAGATCGGGCAGGAATGAACACTGAAGCTTTCTTT.

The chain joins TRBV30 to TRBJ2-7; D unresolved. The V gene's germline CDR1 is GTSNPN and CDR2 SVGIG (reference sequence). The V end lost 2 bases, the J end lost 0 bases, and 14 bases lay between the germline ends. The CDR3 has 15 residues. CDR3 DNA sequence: TGTGCCTGGAGTACCCGGGCCTCGAGCTCCTACGAGCAGTACTTC. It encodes CAWSTRASSSYEQYF. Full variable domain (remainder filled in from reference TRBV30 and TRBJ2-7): SQTIHQWPATLVQPVGSPLSLECTVEGTSNPNLYWYRQAAGRGLQLLFYSVGIGQISSEVPQNLSASRPQDRQFILSSKKLLLSDSGFYLCAWSTRASSSYEQYFGPGTRLTVT.

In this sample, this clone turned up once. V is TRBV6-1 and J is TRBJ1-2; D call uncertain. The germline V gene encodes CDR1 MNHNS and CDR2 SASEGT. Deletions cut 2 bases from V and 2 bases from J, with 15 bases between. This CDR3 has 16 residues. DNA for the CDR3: TGTGCCAGCAGTGAAAAGGCCGCGACTAAAAACTATGGCTACACCTTC. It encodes CASSEKAATKNYGYTF.

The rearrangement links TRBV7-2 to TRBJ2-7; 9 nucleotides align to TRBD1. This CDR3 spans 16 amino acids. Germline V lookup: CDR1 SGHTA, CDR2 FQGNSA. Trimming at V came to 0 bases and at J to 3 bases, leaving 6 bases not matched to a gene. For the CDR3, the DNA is TGTGCCAGCAGCTTAGCGGGACAGGGACGAAACTACGAGCAGTACTTC. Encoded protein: CASSLAGQGRNYEQYF.

The CDR3 DNA follows: TGTGCCAGCAGCTCGGGACAGTCTAATTCACCCCTCCACTTT. Its protein is CASSSGQSNSPLHF. The rearrangement joins TRBV7-9 to TRBJ1-6, with 7 bases aligning to TRBD1. The V gene's germline CDR1 is SEHNR and CDR2 FQNEAQ (reference sequence). Trimming at V came to 4 bases and at J to 6 bases, leaving 3 bases not matched to a gene. The CDR3 is made up of 14 amino acids. The full variable domain, with the rest looked up from reference TRBV7-9 and TRBJ1-6, is DTGVSQNPRHKITKRGQNVTFRCDPISEHNRLYWYRQTLGQGPEFLTYFQNEAQLEKSRLLSDRFSAERPKGSFSTLEIQRTEQGDSAMYLCASSSGQSNSPLHFGNGTRLTVT.

The CDR3 nucleotides are TGTGCCAGCAGCCAAGAGGTGGGACAGGGGCTCTATGGCTACACCTTC. It specifies CASSQEVGQGLYGYTF. The V call is TRBV4-2, the J call TRBJ1-2, with 10 bases fitting TRBD1. J lost 4 bases, V lost 0 bases, and 5 bases had no gene match. Germline loops: CDR1 LGHNA, CDR2 YNFKEQ. There are 16 residues in the CDR3.

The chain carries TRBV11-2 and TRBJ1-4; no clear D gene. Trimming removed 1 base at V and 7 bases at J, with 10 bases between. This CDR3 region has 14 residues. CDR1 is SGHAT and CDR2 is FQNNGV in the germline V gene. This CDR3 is CASSLGAGGEKLFF. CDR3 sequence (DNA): TGTGCCAGCAGCTTAGGGGCAGGAGGTGAAAAACTGTTTTTT.

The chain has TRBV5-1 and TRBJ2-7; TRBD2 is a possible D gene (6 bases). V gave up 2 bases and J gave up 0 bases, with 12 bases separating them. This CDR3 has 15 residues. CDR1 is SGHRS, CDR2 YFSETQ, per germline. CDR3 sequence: CASSFGRQSSYEQYF. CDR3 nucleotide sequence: TGCGCCAGCAGCTTCGGGAGACAGAGCTCCTACGAGCAGTACTTC.

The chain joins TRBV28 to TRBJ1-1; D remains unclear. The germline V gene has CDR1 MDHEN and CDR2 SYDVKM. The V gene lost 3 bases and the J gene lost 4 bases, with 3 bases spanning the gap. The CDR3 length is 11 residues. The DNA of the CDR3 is TGTGCCAGCAGTTTTCTCACTGAAGCTTTCTTT. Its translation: CASSFLTEAFF.

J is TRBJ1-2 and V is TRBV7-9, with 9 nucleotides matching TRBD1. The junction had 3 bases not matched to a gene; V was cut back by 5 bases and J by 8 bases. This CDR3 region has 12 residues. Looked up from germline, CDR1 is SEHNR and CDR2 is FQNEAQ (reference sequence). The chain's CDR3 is CASSKTGGGYTF. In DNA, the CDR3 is TGTGCCAGCAGCAAGACAGGGGGAGGCTACACCTTC.

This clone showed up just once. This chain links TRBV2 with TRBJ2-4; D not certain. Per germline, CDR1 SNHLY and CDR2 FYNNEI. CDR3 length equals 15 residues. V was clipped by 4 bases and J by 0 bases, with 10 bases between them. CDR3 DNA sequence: TGTGCCAGCAGTGGGGTTGAAGTAGCCAAAAACATTCAGTACTTC. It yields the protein CASSGVEVAKNIQYF.

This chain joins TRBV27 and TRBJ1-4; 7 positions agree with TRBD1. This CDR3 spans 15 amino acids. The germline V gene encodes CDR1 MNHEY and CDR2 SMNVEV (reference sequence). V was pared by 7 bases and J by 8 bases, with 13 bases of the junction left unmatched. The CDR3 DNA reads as TGTGCCAGCACCCTAGATGACAGGGTAGGGGAAAAACTGTTTTTT. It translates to CASTLDDRVGEKLFF.

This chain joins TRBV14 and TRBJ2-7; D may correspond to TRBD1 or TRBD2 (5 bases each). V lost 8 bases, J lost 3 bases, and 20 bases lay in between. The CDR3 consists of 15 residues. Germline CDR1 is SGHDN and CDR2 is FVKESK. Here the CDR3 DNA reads TGTGCCAGCGGGGGAAGGCCCCAAAATCTCTACGAGCAGTACTTC. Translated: CASGGRPQNLYEQYF.

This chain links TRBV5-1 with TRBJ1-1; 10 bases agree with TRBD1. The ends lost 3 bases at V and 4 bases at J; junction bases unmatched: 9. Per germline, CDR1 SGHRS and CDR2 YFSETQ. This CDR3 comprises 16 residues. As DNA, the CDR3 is TGCGCCAGCAGCTCCAAGGGGAGGACAGGGGGCACTGAAGCTTTCTTT. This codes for CASSSKGRTGGTEAFF.

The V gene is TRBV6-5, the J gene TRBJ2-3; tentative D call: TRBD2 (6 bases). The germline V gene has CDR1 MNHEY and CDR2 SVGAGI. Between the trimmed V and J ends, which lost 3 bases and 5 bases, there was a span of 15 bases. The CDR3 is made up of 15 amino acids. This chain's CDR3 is CASSYLGGGQDTQYF. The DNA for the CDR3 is TGTGCCAGCAGTTATTTGGGGGGAGGACAAGATACGCAGTATTTT.

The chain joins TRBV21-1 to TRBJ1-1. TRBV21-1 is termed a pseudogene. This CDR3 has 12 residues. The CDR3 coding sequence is TGTGCCAGCAGCAAAGACGGAGCTGAAGCTTTCTTT. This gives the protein CASSKDGAEAFF.

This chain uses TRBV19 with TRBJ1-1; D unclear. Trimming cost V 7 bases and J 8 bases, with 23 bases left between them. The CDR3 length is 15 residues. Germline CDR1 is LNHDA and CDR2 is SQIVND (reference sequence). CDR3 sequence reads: CASKATLIALPEAFF. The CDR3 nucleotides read TGTGCCAGTAAGGCAACCCTCATAGCCCTTCCCGAAGCTTTCTTT. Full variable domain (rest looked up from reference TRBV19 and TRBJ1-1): DGGITQSPKYLFRKEGQNVTLSCEQNLNHDAMYWYRQDPGQGLRLIYYSQIVNDFQKGDIAEGYSVSREKKESFPLTVTSAQKNPTAFYLCASKATLIALPEAFFGQGTRLTVV.